A selection of T cell receptor beta chains follows, all from one sample in a study of T cell repertoires in cytomegalovirus infection. The antigens of these receptors remain unknown. TCRdb used MiXCR to reprocess the reads, holding one entry per CDR3 protein. The table lists about 920,000 distinct CDR3 sequences, approximately 31% of them singletons. Sequencing was performed on cultured CD8+ T cells from PBMCs, taken from culture after CMV antigen stimulation. The origin of the receptors is a human donor in good health (CMV status not recorded). Some clones in this sample may be carry-over from other donors' samples. CDR3s include the opening cysteine and the closing phenylalanine or tryptophan. The D gene is left open where the match is weak. The size of a clone is reported for some rows only, either as once, few or many, or as a class for expanded clones.

- - TRBJ1-2 TRBV11-2 TGTGCCAGCAGCTTATCCACCAAGAAAGGCTACACCTTC CASSLSTKKGYTF
TRBD1 few TRBJ2-4 TRBV5-1 TGCGCCAGCAGCTCTGGACAGGGGGCGGACATTCAGTACTTC CASSSGQGADIQYF
- few TRBJ1-5 TRBV28 TGTGCCAGCAGTTCGAGGGAATATAGCAATCAGCCCCAGCATTTT CASSSREYSNQPQHF
TRBD1 - TRBJ1-4 TRBV15 TGTGTCACCAGCATTCCCCCGGGACAGGGGAATGAAAAACTGTTTTTT CVTSIPPGQGNEKLFF
TRBD2 - TRBJ2-5 TRBV7-9 TGTGCCAGCAGCTCTTCAATAGGTAGCGGGGGATCGTACTTC CASSSSIGSGGSYF
- - TRBJ1-4 TRBV4-1 TGCGCCAGCAGCCACCCCAGGGAAGGAGGAGTCTTGTACGAAAAACTGTTTTTT CASSHPREGGVLYEKLFF
TRBD2 many TRBJ2-1 TRBV12-3/TRBV12-4 TGTGCCAGCAGCTTGAGCGGGGCCTACAATGAGCAGTTCTTC CASSLSGAYNEQFF
TRBD2 - TRBJ2-3 TRBV12-3/TRBV12-4 TGTGCCAGCAGGATAACGATTACATTGGGACTAGCGGGGGCAGCAGATACGCAGTATTTT CASRITITLGLAGAADTQYF
- - TRBJ1-5 TRBV19 TGTGCCACCTCCATATACCGTTACAATCAGCCCCAGCATTTT CATSIYRYNQPQHF
- - TRBJ2-2 TRBV18 TGTGCCAGCTCGCATGGAGAGGGTTCCGGGGAGCTGTTTTTT CASSHGEGSGELFF
- many TRBJ1-1 TRBV27 TGTGCCAGCAGTTTATCTTGGGGAACAAAAGCTTTCTTT CASSLSWGTKAFF
- many TRBJ2-1 TRBV4-1 TGCGCCAGCAGCCAAGAAGTCTACAATGAGCAGTTCTTC CASSQEVYNEQFF
TRBD1 - TRBJ2-5 TRBV6-1 TGTGCCATCCCCGGGACAGGGGGCCCGTCCCAGTACTTC CAIPGTGGPSQYF
- few TRBJ2-5 TRBV18 TGTGCCAGCTCACCGGTCAGGATAAAAGAGACCCAGTACTTC CASSPVRIKETQYF
- - TRBJ2-2 TRBV12-3/TRBV12-4 TGTGCCAGCAGCAATCAGGCCGGGGAGCTGTTTTTT CASSNQAGELFF
- - TRBJ1-5 TRBV29-1 TGCAGCGTTGGCCGGGATGGGGGCAATCAGCCCCAGCATTTT CSVGRDGGNQPQHF
- few TRBJ2-7 TRBV7-2 TGTGCCAGCAGCTTATTTCCCCTTCCCTCCTACGAGCAGTACTTC CASSLFPLPSYEQYF
TRBD1 - TRBJ1-1 TRBV9 TGTGCCAGCAGCGTAGAGGCCGACAGGGAGACCCCTGAAGCTTTCTTT CASSVEADRETPEAFF
- few TRBJ2-7 TRBV6-1 TGTGCCAGCAGTGCGGGGACACCGCTCGAGCAGTACTTC CASSAGTPLEQYF
- - TRBJ2-1 TRBV19 TGTGCCAGTAGTAAGAGGGGACTCGGCGATGAGCAGTTCTTC CASSKRGLGDEQFF
- - TRBJ2-2 TRBV15 TGTGCCACCAGCAGAGAGTTAGCGGTGACCAGGGAGCTGTTTTTT CATSRELAVTRELFF
TRBD2 few TRBJ2-2 TRBV6-6 TGTGCCAGCACCCCCGGGGGGGGAAAGGTCGGGGAGCTGTTTTTT CASTPGGGKVGELFF
- few TRBJ1-2 TRBV7-9 TGTGCCAGCAGCTTAGCGGCGGAAACCAGAGGCTTC CASSLAAETRGF